This T cell receptor (beta chain) was profiled in a study of cytotoxic CD8 clonotypes in ibrutinib-treated CLL (dated by TCRdb to 2020 to 2022). As for the study more broadly: The cohort included roughly 15 treatment-naive and roughly 10 relapsed/refractory patients; 17 to 18 were IGHV unmutated. Partial responses were observed in some 24 patients and complete responses in 2; after a median follow-up of around 68 months, remission was maintained in some 14 patients and progression was observed in some 12. The response samples were drawn at a median of around eleven months into treatment, with a range of about 6 to 36 months. On average, each sample yielded 255,043 productive templates and 85,000 to 95,000 productive rearrangements. Of the 90 or so people in the trial, approximately 24 had longitudinal samples available. Cryopreserved peripheral blood mononuclear cells were collected before treatment, at response, and at either disease progression or sustained remission. Every sample from remission and from progressive disease was obtained while the patients were still on ibrutinib. Findings and caveats that apply to the study as a whole: At baseline, clonality was higher than in age-matched healthy donors and showed a strong correlation with circulating CD8+ T-cell counts. Public clonotypes were rare and either shrank or stayed stable during treatment, and the rise in clonality at ibrutinib response reflected expansion of private clonotypes. Clonality increased at ibrutinib response, stayed stable in sustained remission, and fell back toward baseline at progression. Sustained-remission and progressing patients did not have matched sampling times, and lymph node repertoires were not examined.

V gives up 0 bases and J gives up 6 bases, and the segment between their germline ends measures 22 bases. CDR1 and CDR2, per the germline V gene, are SGDLS and YYNGEE. Inclusive of the bounding cysteine and phenylalanine, the CDR3 is 17 residues long. The kept DNA is CDR3 alone, 51 bases in frame from the first base. The goal of deep resolution MiSeq sequencing was a depth between 1 in 1 million and 1 in 200,000 T cells, and coverage averaged 10x per clonotype. TCR beta libraries were generated with the immunoSEQ hsTCRB Kit. The study's own analysis went as follows. ImmunoSEQ Data Assistant and ImmunoSEQ Analyzer were used for data analysis, and V, D and J genes were assigned according to IMGT definitions. Clonality, with values ranging from 0 to 1, was calculated as one minus the normalized Shannon entropy of productive rearrangement frequencies. Public clonotype analysis was restricted to overrepresented clonotypes comprising at least 0.05% of each patient's repertoire. Repertoires from some 13 age-matched healthy donors in immuneACCESS were used as clonality controls. TCRdb provides this immuneACCESS table in a form limited to in-frame rearrangements. Some clones are lacking; in checked studies, under half of them reflect an unresolved V gene, and why the rest are absent is not known. The V and J calls and the clone size are those of that table, but D and trimming were determined from the DNA. The sample has 110,000 to 150,000 clones on record, 76% of them singletons. Of the sample, roughly 4.7% is held by the ten largest clones.

A word on this clone: Its antigen remains undetermined. No much larger clonotype is one base removed from it; base qualities were not supplied.

This specimen's time point label, interpreted: around 25 months on ibrutinib. For TCR beta library preparation, approximately 1.8 micrograms of genomic DNA was extracted from cryopreserved PBMCs. Longitudinal blood samples from CLL patients on ibrutinib monotherapy were analyzed using high-throughput TCR beta sequencing. The patients took part in an open-label, single-center phase 2 trial of ibrutinib monotherapy. The TCR originated in a human donor with chronic lymphocytic leukemia. This sample comprised PBMCs, obtained after 24 months of ibrutinib treatment. The chain is made from TRBV9 and TRBJ2-7, with an unclear D gene assignment. The sequence in DNA is TGTGCCAGCAGCGTAGGGGTCGGGCGGTCGGCCCCCTCCGAGCAGTACTTC. Its product reads: CASSVGVGRSAPSEQYF.